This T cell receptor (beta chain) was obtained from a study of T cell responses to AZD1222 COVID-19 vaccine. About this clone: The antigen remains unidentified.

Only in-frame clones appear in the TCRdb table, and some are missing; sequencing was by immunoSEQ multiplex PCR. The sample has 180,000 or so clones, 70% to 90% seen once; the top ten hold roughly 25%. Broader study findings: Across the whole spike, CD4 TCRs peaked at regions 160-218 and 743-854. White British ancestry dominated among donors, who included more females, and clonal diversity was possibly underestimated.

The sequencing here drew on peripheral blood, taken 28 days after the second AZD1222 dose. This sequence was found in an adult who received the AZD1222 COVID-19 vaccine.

CDR3 amino acids: CASRQGQAGREEQYF. In DNA, the CDR3 is TGTGCCAGCAGGCAAGGTCAAGCGGGACGGGAGGAGCAGTATTTT. V and J are TRBV21-1 and TRBJ2-3; TRBD2 was called by the table and not checked on the DNA. TRBV21-1 is a pseudogene segment. This CDR3 comprises 15 residues.